Listed below are T cell receptor beta chains from one sample, sequenced in a study of T cell responses to AZD1222 COVID-19 vaccine. Libraries were prepared by immunoSEQ multiplex PCR; TCRdb keeps only in-frame clonotypes and omits some of them. The sample holds roughly 100,000 clones, roughly 88% seen once. The material sequenced was peripheral blood, taken on day 0 of AZD1222 vaccination. The receptor source for this set is an adult in good health. Each CDR3 is given with its conserved first and last residue. D genes are given only for firm matches. Clone size is shown for a subset of rows, as once, few, many or a class of expanded clone.

cdr3_aa: CSASSSGYGNQPQHF
cdr3_nt: TGCAGTGCTAGTAGCTCGGGGTACGGGAATCAGCCCCAGCATTTT
v_call: TRBV20-1
d_call: .
j_call: TRBJ1-5
clone_size: .

cdr3_aa: CASSLVGRANSPLHF
cdr3_nt: TGTGCCAGCAGCTTAGTGGGACGCGCTAATTCACCCCTCCACTTT
v_call: TRBV7-8
d_call: .
j_call: TRBJ1-6
clone_size: .

cdr3_aa: CASSDGTGVSIQYF
cdr3_nt: TGTGCCAGCAGTGACGGGACAGGGGTTTCCATTCAGTACTTC
v_call: TRBV6-1
d_call: TRBD1
j_call: TRBJ2-4
clone_size: .

cdr3_aa: CASSLLGFYEQYF
cdr3_nt: TGTGCCAGCAGTTTACTCGGGTTCTACGAGCAGTACTTC
v_call: TRBV12-3/TRBV12-4
d_call: .
j_call: TRBJ2-7
clone_size: .

cdr3_aa: CASSDVNYGYTF
cdr3_nt: TGTGCCAGCAGCGATGTTAACTATGGCTACACCTTC
v_call: TRBV9
d_call: .
j_call: TRBJ1-2
clone_size: .

cdr3_aa: CASSPTTPGNEQFF
cdr3_nt: TGTGCCAGCAGTCCCACAACTCCCGGCAATGAGCAGTTCTTC
v_call: TRBV28
d_call: .
j_call: TRBJ2-1
clone_size: .

cdr3_aa: CASSPNTDTQYF
cdr3_nt: TGTGCCAGCAGTCCAAACACAGATACGCAGTATTTT
v_call: TRBV12-3/TRBV12-4
d_call: .
j_call: TRBJ2-3
clone_size: once

cdr3_aa: CASSQGLGPNTEAFF
cdr3_nt: TGCGCCAGCAGCCAAGGTTTGGGCCCGAACACTGAAGCTTTCTTT
v_call: TRBV4-1
d_call: .
j_call: TRBJ1-1
clone_size: .

cdr3_aa: CASSQDYNNEQFF
cdr3_nt: TGCGCCAGCAGCCAGGACTACAACAATGAGCAGTTCTTC
v_call: TRBV4-1
d_call: .
j_call: TRBJ2-1
clone_size: .

cdr3_aa: CASSVEGGLGNEQFF
cdr3_nt: TGTGCCAGCAGTGTCGAGGGAGGCTTAGGGAATGAGCAGTTCTTC
v_call: TRBV2
d_call: .
j_call: TRBJ2-1
clone_size: .

cdr3_aa: CASSFRADGDGYTF
cdr3_nt: TGTGCCAGCAGCTTCAGGGCCGACGGGGATGGCTACACCTTC
v_call: TRBV7-8
d_call: .
j_call: TRBJ1-2
clone_size: .

cdr3_aa: CASSFGSTEKHYGYTF
cdr3_nt: TGTGCCAGCAGCTTTGGATCGACCGAAAAACACTATGGCTACACCTTC
v_call: TRBV5-4
d_call: .
j_call: TRBJ1-2
clone_size: .

cdr3_aa: CASSFSTSEGEYF
cdr3_nt: TGTGCCAGCAGTTTCAGTACTAGCGAAGGCGAGTACTTC
v_call: TRBV6-5
d_call: TRBD2
j_call: TRBJ2-7
clone_size: .

cdr3_aa: CASSELVEPQNTGELFF
cdr3_nt: TGTGCCAGCAGTGAATTGGTGGAACCCCAGAACACCGGGGAGCTGTTTTTT
v_call: TRBV6-1
d_call: .
j_call: TRBJ2-2
clone_size: few

cdr3_aa: CASKNEGRGETQYF
cdr3_nt: TGTGCCAGCAAAAACGAGGGGCGAGGAGAGACCCAGTACTTC
v_call: TRBV7-9
d_call: .
j_call: TRBJ2-5
clone_size: .

cdr3_aa: CASQALAGGRNEQFF
cdr3_nt: TGTGCCAGCCAAGCCCTAGCGGGGGGGCGGAATGAGCAGTTCTTC
v_call: TRBV18
d_call: TRBD2
j_call: TRBJ2-1
clone_size: .

cdr3_aa: CASSLWGTVYGYTF
cdr3_nt: TGTGCCAGCAGCTTATGGGGGACGGTGTATGGCTACACCTTC
v_call: TRBV5-4
d_call: .
j_call: TRBJ1-2
clone_size: .

cdr3_aa: CASSLQIQDQPQHF
cdr3_nt: TGTGCCAGCAGCTTACAGATCCAGGATCAGCCCCAGCATTTT
v_call: TRBV11-2
d_call: .
j_call: TRBJ1-5
clone_size: .

cdr3_aa: CASNRQRVPEAFF
cdr3_nt: TGTGCCAGCAACCGACAGAGAGTGCCTGAAGCTTTCTTT
v_call: TRBV7-2
d_call: .
j_call: TRBJ1-1
clone_size: .

cdr3_aa: CASSLSAGSGYGYTF
cdr3_nt: TGTGCCAGCAGCTTGTCGGCAGGGTCGGGCTATGGCTACACCTTC
v_call: TRBV5-4
d_call: .
j_call: TRBJ1-2
clone_size: .

cdr3_aa: CASSSWDRPGEKLFF
cdr3_nt: TGTGCCAGCAGCTCATGGGACAGACCGGGAGAAAAACTGTTTTTT
v_call: TRBV7-8
d_call: TRBD1
j_call: TRBJ1-4
clone_size: few

cdr3_aa: CASSPPSPNSYEQYF
cdr3_nt: TGTGCCAGCTCACCACCCTCCCCCAACTCCTACGAGCAGTACTTC
v_call: TRBV18
d_call: .
j_call: TRBJ2-7
clone_size: .

cdr3_aa: CSVQYSGAEAFF
cdr3_nt: TGCAGCGTGCAATATTCAGGGGCAGAAGCTTTCTTT
v_call: TRBV29-1
d_call: .
j_call: TRBJ1-1
clone_size: .

cdr3_aa: CSAGDSREQYF
cdr3_nt: TGCAGTGCCGGGGACTCTCGCGAGCAGTACTTC
v_call: TRBV20-1
d_call: .
j_call: TRBJ2-7
clone_size: .

cdr3_aa: CASSTPPWRRQPQHF
cdr3_nt: TGTGCCAGTAGTACACCCCCGTGGCGTCGTCAGCCCCAGCATTTT
v_call: TRBV19
d_call: .
j_call: TRBJ1-5
clone_size: .

cdr3_aa: CASRQSSGGDNEQFF
cdr3_nt: TGTGCCAGCAGGCAGTCTAGCGGGGGGGACAATGAGCAGTTCTTC
v_call: TRBV2
d_call: TRBD2
j_call: TRBJ2-1
clone_size: .

cdr3_aa: CSAVKPGRQILNTEAFF
cdr3_nt: TGCAGCGCCGTAAAGCCGGGTCGCCAAATCCTGAACACTGAAGCTTTCTTT
v_call: TRBV29-1
d_call: .
j_call: TRBJ1-1
clone_size: .

cdr3_aa: CASSPDRESQPQHF
cdr3_nt: TGCGCCAGCAGCCCGGACAGGGAAAGCCAGCCCCAGCATTTT
v_call: TRBV5-1
d_call: TRBD1
j_call: TRBJ1-5
clone_size: .

cdr3_aa: CASSQELGELAGEETQYF
cdr3_nt: TGCGCCAGCAGCCAAGAGCTGGGTGAACTAGCGGGGGAAGAGACCCAGTACTTC
v_call: TRBV4-3
d_call: TRBD2
j_call: TRBJ2-5
clone_size: .

cdr3_aa: CSVEDQGRYYGYTF
cdr3_nt: TGCAGCGTTGAAGATCAGGGCAGGTACTATGGCTACACCTTC
v_call: TRBV29-1
d_call: .
j_call: TRBJ1-2
clone_size: .

cdr3_aa: CASSMRQGPYEQYF
cdr3_nt: TGTGCCAGCAGCATGCGACAGGGGCCCTACGAGCAGTACTTC
v_call: TRBV7-8
d_call: TRBD1
j_call: TRBJ2-7
clone_size: .

cdr3_aa: CASSLRGGLEQYF
cdr3_nt: TGTGCCAGCAGTTTACGGGGGGGCCTCGAGCAGTACTTC
v_call: TRBV28
d_call: TRBD2
j_call: TRBJ2-7
clone_size: .

cdr3_aa: CAWEGQGLSYGYTF
cdr3_nt: TGTGCCTGGGAGGGACAGGGGCTGAGCTATGGCTACACCTTC
v_call: TRBV30
d_call: TRBD1
j_call: TRBJ1-2
clone_size: .

cdr3_aa: CASSPGVSGANVLTF
cdr3_nt: TGCGCCAGCAGCCCGGGTGTCTCTGGGGCCAACGTCCTGACTTTC
v_call: TRBV5-1
d_call: .
j_call: TRBJ2-6
clone_size: .

cdr3_aa: CASSLPDSGNTIYF
cdr3_nt: TGTGCCAGCAGTTTACCAGACTCTGGAAACACCATATATTTT
v_call: TRBV28
d_call: .
j_call: TRBJ1-3
clone_size: once